This TCR beta chain was recorded in a study of blood T cells in healthy people across ages. CDR1 is SQVTM, CDR2 ANQGSEA, per germline. The V and J ends lost 4 bases and 4 bases, in that order; junction bases with no gene match: 7. This CDR3 contains 14 residues. A J-beta primer mix and a sample-barcoded 5' primer were used in a second PCR of roughly 6 to 12 cycles. Via MiXCR, TCRdb re-called the 5' RACE reads, giving one row per CDR3 protein. The sample contains approximately 850,000 distinct CDR3 sequences, nearly 60% of which appear only once. This clonotype has a single count. The J gene is TRBJ2-1, the V gene TRBV29-1, with 7 bases fitting TRBD2. The sequence came from a man aged 25-45 years in good health. The sample taken for sequencing was blood. The CDR3 spells CSVGWRETYNEQFF. The CDR3 DNA reads as TGCAGCGTTGGATGGCGGGAGACATACAATGAGCAGTTCTTC.